This T cell receptor (beta chain) was identified during a study of T-cell memory formation after mild COVID-19. Study-wide points: Those CD4+ clones that contracted were mainly in CM and EM (CD8+ ones in EMRA). Later expanders leaned CD4+, whereas day 15 to 85 contracting clones were balanced CD4/CD8.

TCRdb reprocessed the 5' RACE reads with MiXCR, giving one entry per CDR3 protein. The sample lists fewer than 700,000 distinct CDR3 sequences, roughly 22% occurring once. This clonotype was detected a few times. Its antigen is as yet unknown. Germline V gene lookup returns CDR1 MNHEY and CDR2 SVGEGT. This CDR3 is 17 amino acids long. V was clipped by 6 bases and J by 0 bases; unmatched bases: 12. V gene TRBV6-2 or TRBV6-3 combines with J gene TRBJ2-3; 7 bases agree with TRBD1. Sample: PBMCs or a T cell subset sorted from them (not recorded which). The clonotype comes from an adult woman who had mild COVID-19 (a few samples of this study predate the infection). Cell type and time point are not known. The CDR3 region is CASRPRQGGPSTDTQYF. The CDR3 nucleotides are TGTGCCAGCAGACCCAGACAGGGTGGGCCTAGCACAGATACGCAGTATTTT.